The 17 T cell receptor beta chains in this list originate from one sample, sequenced in a study of blood T cell repertoires in COVID-19 (dated by TCRdb to the early 2020s). Libraries were prepared through the immunoSEQ multiplex PCR assay. What TCRdb holds here is the immuneACCESS table cut down to in-frame rearrangements. Part of the clones is not present; checked against another copy, under half of the missing clones reflect an unresolved V gene, and the others are unexplained. The sample profile shows 180,000 or so clones; approximately 83% of them were found once. Of the sample, roughly 8.2% is held by the ten largest clones. The sequenced sample consisted of peripheral blood. All receptors derive from a man aged 55 to 70 with acute or convalescent COVID-19.

The chain combines TRBV19 with TRBJ2-7, with 7 bases fitting TRBD2. V shed 7 bases and J 2 bases; nucleotides not matched to a gene: 14. The CDR3 covers 16 residues. The germline V gene has CDR1 LNHDA and CDR2 SQIVND (reference sequence). CDR3 residues: CASKFRASGSPYEQYF. The CDR3 region has the DNA TGTGCCAGTAAGTTTAGGGCTAGCGGTTCCCCCTACGAGCAGTACTTC.

The V call is TRBV5-1, the J call TRBJ2-3; D is possibly TRBD2 (6 bases). This CDR3 has 16 residues. The germline V and J ends were trimmed by 4 bases and 2 bases, with 17 bases remaining between them. CDR1 is SGHRS, CDR2 YFSETQ, per germline. The CDR3 DNA is TGCGCCAGCAGCCCATTTACTAGCAGCGACACAGATACGCAGTATTTT. Translating gives CASSPFTSSDTDTQYF.

This chain uses TRBV29-1 with TRBJ1-3; D gene ambiguous. The germline gives CDR1 SQVTM, CDR2 ANQGSEA. The CDR3 runs to 13 residues. Deletions cut 3 bases from V and 0 bases from J, with 6 bases between. CDR3 amino acids: CSVETRSGNTIYF. DNA for the CDR3: TGCAGCGTTGAGACTCGCTCTGGAAACACCATATATTTT.

This clone has at least ten counts. The rearrangement uses TRBV2 and TRBJ2-1; TRBD2 matches 7 bases. The CDR3 length is 17 residues. Germline V gives CDR1 SNHLY, CDR2 FYNNEI. V gave up 7 bases and J gave up 8 bases; unmatched junction bases: 20. The DNA of the CDR3 is TGTGCCAGCATTTCCTTGACGCGGGAGAGGGTTTGGGATGAGCAGTTCTTC. Protein product: CASISLTRERVWDEQFF.

This sequence joins TRBV30 and TRBJ2-1, with TRBD2 matching over 10 bases. CDR1 GTSNPN and CDR2 SVGIG come from the germline V gene (reference sequence). CDR3 length equals 15 residues. Trimming took 0 bases from V and 3 from J; bases not matched to a gene: 2. As DNA, the CDR3 is TGTGCCTGGAGTGTGAGCGGGAGGGGCTACAATGAGCAGTTCTTC. As protein: CAWSVSGRGYNEQFF.

This clone has only one observation. J is TRBJ2-5 and V is TRBV6-6; 8 nucleotides align to TRBD2. Germline V gene data show CDR1 as MNHNY and CDR2 as SVGAGI (reference sequence). This CDR3 has 15 residues. The trim removed 5 bases at V and 0 bases at J, leaving 5 bases unmatched. CDR3 coding DNA: TGTGCCAGCAGTAGAGCGGGAGAATACCAAGAGACCCAGTACTTC. Translation: CASSRAGEYQETQYF.

The chain couples TRBV18 to TRBJ1-5; D is uncertain. V was cut by 3 bases and J by 1 base, with 10 bases left in between. Germline loops: CDR1 KGHSH, CDR2 LQKENI. The CDR3 covers 15 residues. The CDR3 loop is CASSPRRGSNQPQHF. The CDR3 DNA sequence: TGTGCCAGCTCACCCCGACGAGGAAGCAATCAGCCCCAGCATTTT.

This chain uses TRBV2 with TRBJ2-7, with D possibly matching TRBD2 (5 bases). With 6 bases removed from V and 7 bases from J, the gap between germline ends came to 13 bases. This CDR3 contains 12 residues. CDR1 and CDR2 from the germline V gene are SNHLY and FYNNEI. The CDR3 coding sequence is TGTGCCAGCAGCCCCATGTCGGGGGAGCAGTACTTC. Protein product: CASSPMSGEQYF.

The gene calls are TRBV10-3 and TRBJ1-2; 9 bases are a match to TRBD1. The CDR3 has 17 residues. J was trimmed by 3 bases and V by 3 bases; bases with no gene match: 11. Germline V gives CDR1 ENHRY, CDR2 SYGVKD. In DNA, the CDR3 is TGTGCCATCAGTGACCCTCGGGGGGACAGGGTATACTATGGCTACACCTTC. Its translation is CAISDPRGDRVYYGYTF.

The rearrangement uses TRBV5-1 and TRBJ1-5; 10 bases fit TRBD1. Trimming at V came to 0 bases and at J to 9 bases, leaving 3 bases not matched to a gene. This CDR3 has 14 amino acids. Germline CDR1 SGHRS, CDR2 YFSETQ. This CDR3 reads CASSLGTGGGPQHF. For the CDR3, the DNA is TGCGCCAGCAGCTTGGGGACAGGGGGTGGGCCCCAGCATTTT.

The V call is TRBV16, the J call TRBJ2-2; TRBD2 aligns across 7 bases. The junction had 8 bases not matched to a gene; V was cut back by 1 base and J by 6 bases. This CDR3 is built from 16 residues. The germline gives CDR1 KGHSY, CDR2 FQNENV. The CDR3: CASSQLGGRGAGELFF. The CDR3 bases are TGTGCCAGCAGCCAATTAGGCGGGAGAGGAGCCGGGGAGCTGTTTTTT.

The rearrangement joins TRBV30 to TRBJ1-2; D not resolved. The CDR3 consists of 13 residues. Trimming pared 7 bases from V and 0 bases from J, leaving 12 bases between. Germline V lookup: CDR1 GTSNPN, CDR2 SVGIG (reference sequence). The CDR3, as DNA: TGTGCCTCCCGTGGCGGGACTAACTATGGCTACACCTTC. Translated, it gives CASRGGTNYGYTF.

The chain recombines TRBV28 with TRBJ1-2; 10 positions agree with TRBD1. Trimming removed 7 bases from V and 4 bases from J; junction bases left unmatched: 12. Germline V CDR1 and CDR2: MDHEN, SYDVKM. The CDR3 covers 16 residues. The CDR3 DNA reads as TGTGCCAGCAAAACGACAGGGGGCGCTGGGTTCTATGGCTACACCTTC. This gives the protein CASKTTGGAGFYGYTF.

The DNA for the CDR3 is TGTGCCAGCAGCCAAGCGAGGCAGGGCACCCTCCACTTT. This translates into CASSQARQGTLHF. V is TRBV3-1 (or the pseudogene TRBV3-2) and J is TRBJ1-6; perhaps TRBD1 as D (5 bases). CDR3 length: 13 residues. CDR1 LGHDT and CDR2 YNNKEL come from the germline V gene (reference sequence). V was trimmed by 1 base and J by 14 bases, leaving 12 bases between them.

The chain uses TRBV5-1 and TRBJ2-1; 10 bases line up with TRBD2. Looked up from germline, CDR1 is SGHRS and CDR2 is YFSETQ. V was pared by 0 bases and J by 8 bases, with 5 bases of the junction left unmatched. The CDR3 is 15 residues long. The CDR3, as DNA: TGCGCCAGCAGCTTGGTAGTAGCGGGAGGCGATGAGCAGTTCTTC. Encoded protein: CASSLVVAGGDEQFF.

V gene TRBV25-1 combines with J gene TRBJ2-1; 9 bases are a match to TRBD2. The germline CDR1 and CDR2 sequences are MGHDK and SYGVNS. V was clipped by 3 bases and J by 4 bases; unmatched bases: 7. The CDR3 loop spans 16 amino acids. The CDR3 region is CASSDDSGSYYNEQFF. CDR3 nucleotides: TGTGCCAGCAGTGACGATAGCGGGAGTTATTACAATGAGCAGTTCTTC.

The CDR3 is CATSDSGGRSYNEQFF. The CDR3 region has the DNA TGTGCCACCAGTGATTCGGGCGGGAGATCCTACAATGAGCAGTTCTTC. This chain connects TRBV24-1 to TRBJ2-1; 7 nucleotides align to TRBD2. The CDR3 contains 16 residues. V was pared by 2 bases and J by 1 base, with 4 bases of the junction left unmatched. Germline V gene data show CDR1 as KGHDR and CDR2 as SFDVKD.